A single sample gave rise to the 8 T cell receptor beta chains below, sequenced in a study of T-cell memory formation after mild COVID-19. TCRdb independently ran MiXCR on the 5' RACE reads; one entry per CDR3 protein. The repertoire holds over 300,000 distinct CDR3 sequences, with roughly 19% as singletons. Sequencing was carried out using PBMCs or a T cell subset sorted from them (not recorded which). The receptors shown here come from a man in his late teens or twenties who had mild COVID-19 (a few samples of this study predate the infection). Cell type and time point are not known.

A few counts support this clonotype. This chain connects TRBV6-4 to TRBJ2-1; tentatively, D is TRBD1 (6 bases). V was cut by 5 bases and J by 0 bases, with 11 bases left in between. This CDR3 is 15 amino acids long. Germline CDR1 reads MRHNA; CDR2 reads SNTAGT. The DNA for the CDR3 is TGTGCCAGCAGTCCTTGGACAGCCTCCTACAATGAGCAGTTCTTC. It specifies CASSPWTASYNEQFF.

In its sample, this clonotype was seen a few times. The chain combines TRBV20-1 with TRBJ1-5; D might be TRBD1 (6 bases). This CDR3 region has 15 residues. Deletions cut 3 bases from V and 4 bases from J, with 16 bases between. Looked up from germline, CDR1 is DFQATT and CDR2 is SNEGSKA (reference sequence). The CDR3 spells CSARPRGGGNQPQHF. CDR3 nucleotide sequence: TGCAGTGCTAGGCCCAGGGGTGGCGGGAATCAGCCCCAGCATTTT.

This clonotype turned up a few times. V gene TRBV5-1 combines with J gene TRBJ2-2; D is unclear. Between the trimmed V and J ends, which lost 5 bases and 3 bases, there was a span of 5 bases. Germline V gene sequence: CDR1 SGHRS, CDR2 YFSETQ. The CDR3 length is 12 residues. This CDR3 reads CASRWDTGELFF. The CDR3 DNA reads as TGCGCCAGCAGGTGGGACACCGGGGAGCTGTTTTTT.

CDR3 amino acids: CASSLRDRAGELFF. CDR3 coding DNA: TGTGCCAGCAGCCTACGGGACAGGGCAGGCGAGCTGTTTTTT. V and J are TRBV11-3 and TRBJ2-2, with 9 bases aligning to TRBD1. Germline CDR1 is SGHNT and CDR2 is YENEEA. This CDR3 spans 14 amino acids. Trimming cost V 5 bases and J 11 bases; bases outside gene matches: 9.

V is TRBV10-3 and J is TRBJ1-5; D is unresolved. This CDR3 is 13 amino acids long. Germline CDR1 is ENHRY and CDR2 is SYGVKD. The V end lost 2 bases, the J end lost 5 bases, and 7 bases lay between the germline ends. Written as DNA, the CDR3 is TGTGCCATCAGTGAGCAAAGAGATCAGCCCCAGCATTTT. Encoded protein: CAISEQRDQPQHF.

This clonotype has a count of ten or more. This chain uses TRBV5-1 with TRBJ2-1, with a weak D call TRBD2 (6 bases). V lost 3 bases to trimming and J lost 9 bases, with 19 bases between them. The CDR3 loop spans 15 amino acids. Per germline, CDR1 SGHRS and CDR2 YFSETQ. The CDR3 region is CASSYSGSPRGEQFF. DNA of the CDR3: TGCGCCAGCAGCTACTCAGGGTCACCGCGGGGTGAGCAGTTCTTC.

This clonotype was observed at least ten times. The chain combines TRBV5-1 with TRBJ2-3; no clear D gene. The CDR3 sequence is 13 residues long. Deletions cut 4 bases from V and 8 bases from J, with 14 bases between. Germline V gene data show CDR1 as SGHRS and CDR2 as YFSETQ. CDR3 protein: CASSNAETGTQYF. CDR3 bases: TGCGCCAGCAGCAACGCGGAAACTGGTACGCAGTATTTT.

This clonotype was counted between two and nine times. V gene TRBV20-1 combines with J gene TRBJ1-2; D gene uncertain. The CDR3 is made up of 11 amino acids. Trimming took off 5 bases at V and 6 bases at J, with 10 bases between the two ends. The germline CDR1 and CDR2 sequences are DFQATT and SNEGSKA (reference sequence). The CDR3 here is CSAPTFDGYTF. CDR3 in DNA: TGCAGTGCTCCAACCTTCGATGGCTACACCTTC.